This T cell receptor (beta chain) was recovered during a study of regulatory T cells in long-lasting Graves disease. With iRepertoire HTBI primers and Arm-PCR of CDR3 regions, TCR beta libraries were built. TCRdb re-called the multiplex PCR reads with MiXCR, one entry per CDR3 protein. Among roughly 420,000 distinct CDR3 sequences listed, about 16% were seen once. The sample's time point: newly diagnosed GD, antithyroid drugs for less than 3 months. TCR sequences were obtained from RNA taken from PBMCs. This clonotype was found many times. The same specimen was also included in a second study, on T cells in Graves' hyperthyroidism and ophthalmopathy. That study reports: A set of HTBI primers served as the primers for a first-round RT-PCR of the TCR CDR3.

This TCR came from a woman aged 25-40 years with Graves disease. The source material was peripheral blood mononuclear cells (PBMCs), sampled at new diagnosis, from a patient treated with antithyroid drugs.

CDR3 nucleotide sequence: TGTGCCAGCAGCCAAGTGAACAGGGGGCTGACTAATGAAAAACTGTTTTTT. This gives the protein CASSQVNRGLTNEKLFF. This chain uses TRBV3-1 with TRBJ1-4; 9 positions match TRBD1. With V trimmed by 1 base and J by 2 bases, 5 bases remained unmatched. CDR1 and CDR2 (germline): LGHDT, YNNKEL (reference sequence). This CDR3 has 17 residues. Full variable domain (outside the CDR3, taken from reference TRBV3-1 and TRBJ1-4): DTAVSQTPKYLVTQMGNDKSIKCEQNLGHDTMYWYKQDSKKFLKIMFSYNNKELIINETVPNRFSPKSPDKAHLNLHINSLELGDSAVYFCASSQVNRGLTNEKLFFGSGTQLSVL.